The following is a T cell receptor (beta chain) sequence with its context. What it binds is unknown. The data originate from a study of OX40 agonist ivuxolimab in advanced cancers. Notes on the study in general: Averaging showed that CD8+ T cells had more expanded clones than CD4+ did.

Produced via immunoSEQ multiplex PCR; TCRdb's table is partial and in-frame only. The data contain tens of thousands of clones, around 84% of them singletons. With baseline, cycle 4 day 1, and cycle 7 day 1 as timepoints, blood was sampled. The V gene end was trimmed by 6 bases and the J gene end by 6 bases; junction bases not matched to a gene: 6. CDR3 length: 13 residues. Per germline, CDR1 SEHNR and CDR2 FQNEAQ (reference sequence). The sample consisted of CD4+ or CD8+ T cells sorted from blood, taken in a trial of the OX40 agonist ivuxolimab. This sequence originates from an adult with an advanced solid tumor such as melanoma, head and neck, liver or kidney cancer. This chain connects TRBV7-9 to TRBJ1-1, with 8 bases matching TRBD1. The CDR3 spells CASSSGQVAEAFF. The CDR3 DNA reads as TGTGCCAGCAGTTCGGGACAGGTGGCTGAAGCTTTCTTT.